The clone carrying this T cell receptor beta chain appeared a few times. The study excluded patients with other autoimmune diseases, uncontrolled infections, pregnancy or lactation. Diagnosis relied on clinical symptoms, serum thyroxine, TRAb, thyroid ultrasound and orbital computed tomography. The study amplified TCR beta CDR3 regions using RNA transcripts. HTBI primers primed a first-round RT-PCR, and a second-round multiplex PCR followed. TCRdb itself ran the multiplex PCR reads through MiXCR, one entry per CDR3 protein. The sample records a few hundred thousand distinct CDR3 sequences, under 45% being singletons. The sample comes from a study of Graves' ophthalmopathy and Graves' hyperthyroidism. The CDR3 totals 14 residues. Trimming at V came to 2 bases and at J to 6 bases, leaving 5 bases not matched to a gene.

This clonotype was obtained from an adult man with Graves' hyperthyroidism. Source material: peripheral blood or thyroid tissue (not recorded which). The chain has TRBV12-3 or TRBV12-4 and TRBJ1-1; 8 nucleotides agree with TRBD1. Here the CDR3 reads CASSLYPGGPEAFF. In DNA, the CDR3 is TGTGCCAGCAGTTTATATCCAGGGGGCCCTGAAGCTTTCTTT.